A single T cell receptor beta chain is shown here with its context. Its target is unknown. Germline assignment: CDR1 MNHEY and CDR2 SVGEGT. The CDR3 covers 16 residues. This sample was included in a study of CXCR3-negative and CXCR3-positive naive CD8 T cells. Study-level results: Greater hydrophobicity was found in TRB CDR3s of CXCR3-positive naive cells than of CXCR3-negative naive cells.

TRB cDNA was prepared as libraries by UMI-labeled 5' RACE. TCRdb processed the 5' RACE reads again and assigns one entry to each CDR3 protein, with no DNA. Across roughly 100,000 distinct CDR3 sequences, the top ten clones capture 0.35% to 0.4% of the sample. The rearrangement links TRBV6-2 or TRBV6-3 to TRBJ1-1; TCRdb's assignment of TRBD1 cannot be checked, as there is no DNA. The sequence came from a human donor in good health. Some clones in this sample may be carry-over from other donors' samples. Sequencing was carried out using naive CXCR3+ CD8+ T cells from blood. The subset is: CD45RO-CCR7+CD27+CD95- naive CD8+ T cells expressing CXCR3 (TNR3+). CDR3 amino acids: CASSYGGQTMNTEAFF.